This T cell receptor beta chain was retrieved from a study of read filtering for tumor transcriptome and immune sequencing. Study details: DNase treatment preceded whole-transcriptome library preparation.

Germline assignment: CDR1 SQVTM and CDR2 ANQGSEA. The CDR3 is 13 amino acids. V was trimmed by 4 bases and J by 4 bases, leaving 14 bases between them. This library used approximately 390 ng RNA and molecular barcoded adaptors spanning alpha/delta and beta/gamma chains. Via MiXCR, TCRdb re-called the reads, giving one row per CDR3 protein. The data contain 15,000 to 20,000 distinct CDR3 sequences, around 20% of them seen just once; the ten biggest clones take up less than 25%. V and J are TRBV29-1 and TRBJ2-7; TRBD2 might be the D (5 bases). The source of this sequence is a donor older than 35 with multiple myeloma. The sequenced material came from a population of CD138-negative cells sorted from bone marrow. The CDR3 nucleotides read TGCAGCGTTGGTGGGCTAGCTGCGTACGAGCAGTACTTC. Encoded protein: CSVGGLAAYEQYF.